Following are 14 T cell receptor beta chains from one sample sequenced in a study of cytomegalovirus exposure and HLA in healthy donors. The study ran its PCR with 60 Vbeta and 13 Jbeta primers. Using immunoSEQ multiplex PCR, the repertoire was profiled, and TCRdb retains in-frame clones only, with some absent. In the table there are fewer than 250,000 clones, 76% of which are singletons. Sequencing was performed on PBMCs. The receptors here all came from a man in his late teens or twenties in good health and CMV-seronegative.

The chain recombines TRBV6-5 with TRBJ1-1, with D possibly TRBD1 on 6 matching bases. CDR1 and CDR2 (germline): MNHEY, SVGAGI. V lost 2 bases and J 1 base, leaving 14 bases between the germline ends. The CDR3 consists of 16 residues. The CDR3 region is CASSYSSQGTNTEAFF. The DNA of the CDR3 is TGTGCCAGCAGTTACAGCTCCCAGGGGACGAACACTGAAGCTTTCTTT.

The rearrangement uses TRBV5-1 and TRBJ2-7, with 8 bases aligning to TRBD1. In germline, CDR1 is SGHRS, CDR2 YFSETQ. The CDR3 consists of 14 residues. With 3 bases clipped from V and 6 bases from J, the junction kept 8 bases outside the gene matches. CDR3 in DNA: TGCGCCAGCAGCTCCACCGGGACAGGCCCCGAGCAGTACTTC. Translating it yields CASSSTGTGPEQYF.

Comments on this clone: Within the sample, other DNA sequences also encode this same CDR3. The V gene is TRBV28, the J gene TRBJ1-2; tentative D call: TRBD1 (5 bases). This CDR3 is 15 amino acids long. Germline lookup yields CDR1 MDHEN and CDR2 SYDVKM. Trimming took 2 bases from V and 5 from J, leaving 15 bases between them. Here the CDR3 DNA reads TGTGCCAGCAGTTTACCCGGACATCCGAATTATGGCTACACCTTC. It encodes CASSLPGHPNYGYTF.

The chain combines TRBV7-9 with TRBJ2-3; D may be TRBD1 (6 bases). The CDR3 covers 13 residues. The V and J ends lost 5 bases and 4 bases respectively, with 10 bases between them. The germline CDR1 and CDR2 sequences are SEHNR and FQNEAQ (reference sequence). The CDR3 protein is CASSPQGPDTQYF. CDR3 nucleotides: TGTGCCAGCAGCCCGCAGGGGCCAGATACGCAGTATTTT.

The chain recombines TRBV9 with TRBJ1-1, with D unclear. Germline CDR1 is SGDLS and CDR2 is YYNGEE. There are 13 residues in the CDR3. With 3 bases removed from V and 3 bases from J, the gap between germline ends came to 9 bases. CDR3 protein: CASSAGAYTEAFF. The DNA of the CDR3 is TGTGCCAGCAGCGCCGGAGCCTACACTGAAGCTTTCTTT.

Here the CDR3 reads CASRWTENTGELFF. The CDR3 DNA sequence: TGTGCCAGCAGATGGACAGAGAACACCGGGGAGCTGTTTTTT. The chain is built from TRBV7-9 and TRBJ2-2; TRBD1 might be the D (6 bases). V was cut by 6 bases and J by 1 base, with 9 bases left in between. The CDR3 length is 14 residues. Germline-derived CDR1 and CDR2 are SEHNR and FQNEAQ (reference sequence).

The gene calls are TRBV30 and TRBJ2-5; 11 bases are a match to TRBD2. The junction had 14 bases not matched to a gene; V was cut back by 6 bases and J by 5 bases. The CDR3 consists of 16 residues. Germline loops: CDR1 GTSNPN, CDR2 SVGIG (reference sequence). CDR3 residues: CACVGLADNLGETQYF. The CDR3 DNA reads TGTGCCTGTGTGGGACTAGCGGACAATCTGGGGGAGACCCAGTACTTC.

The rearrangement joins TRBV7-9 to TRBJ2-1; D possibly corresponds to TRBD2 (5 bases). The CDR3 extends over 12 amino acids. Trimming shortened V by 7 bases and J by 8 bases, and 12 bases separated the two germline ends. Per the germline V gene, CDR1 is SEHNR and CDR2 is FQNEAQ (reference sequence). The CDR3 bases are TGTGCCAGCACTCGGGATAGCGATGAGCAGTTCTTC. It encodes CASTRDSDEQFF.

CDR3 nucleotide sequence: TGTGCCAGCAGCTTGCCGGGGAACTCTGGAAACACCATATATTTT. It specifies CASSLPGNSGNTIYF. The chain links TRBV5-4 to TRBJ1-3, with D uncertain. CDR1 is SGHNT, CDR2 YYREEE, per germline (reference sequence). The V end was cut by 1 base, the J end by 0 bases, with 8 bases between. This CDR3 has 15 residues.

V gene TRBV4-1 combines with J gene TRBJ1-6; D is unresolved. This CDR3 has 16 amino acids. Germline V gene data show CDR1 as MGHRA and CDR2 as YSYEKL. V shed 1 base and J shed 2 bases, with 9 bases lying between them. The CDR3: CASSQGARPYNSPLHF. DNA for the CDR3: TGCGCCAGCAGCCAAGGGGCCCGCCCCTATAATTCACCCCTCCACTTT.

The V call is TRBV5-1, the J call TRBJ1-3; no firm D call. The CDR3 is 16 amino acids. Germline-derived CDR1 and CDR2 are SGHRS and YFSETQ. V was clipped by 1 base and J by 3 bases, with 14 bases between them. The CDR3: CASSLFGQDSGNTIYF. Written as DNA, the CDR3 is TGCGCCAGCAGCTTGTTTGGGCAGGATAGTGGAAACACCATATATTTT.

Only one count was recorded for this clone. The CDR3 loop reads CATQLRYEQYF. The CDR3, as DNA: TGTGCCACCCAACTACGCTACGAGCAGTACTTC. The chain joins TRBV6-1 to TRBJ2-7; D remains unclear. V lost 10 bases and J 3 bases, leaving 10 bases between the germline ends. CDR3 size: 11 residues. The germline CDR1 and CDR2 sequences are MNHNS and SASEGT.

This chain joins TRBV4-1 and TRBJ1-2, with 7 bases aligning to TRBD1. V was clipped by 5 bases and J by 0 bases; unmatched bases: 15. This CDR3 has 18 amino acids. Per the germline V gene, CDR1 is MGHRA and CDR2 is YSYEKL. The CDR3 sequence is CASSTRHTGAGSNYGYTF. The CDR3 nucleotides read TGCGCCAGCAGCACAAGGCACACAGGGGCCGGTTCTAACTATGGCTACACCTTC.

About this clone: A read error may produce the germline difference seen at one junction end. The CDR3 protein is CASSMSGSQETQYF. CDR3 DNA sequence: TGTGCTAGCAGCATGTCCGGGTCCCAAGAGACCCAGTACTTC. V and J are TRBV7-7 and TRBJ2-5; D uncertain. The CDR3 covers 14 residues. The V gene's germline CDR1 is SSHAT and CDR2 FNYEAQ (reference sequence).